This T cell receptor beta chain was identified during a study of T cell responses to AZD1222 COVID-19 vaccine. Study results and limitations: No repertoire was sampled before or during the peak T cell response, only after it. Unmutated variant regions reportedly attract nearly half of all spike-specific TCRs. Clonal diversity may have been underestimated, and the donors were mostly white British, with more females than males.

Measured with immunoSEQ multiplex PCR; TCRdb has only the in-frame clones, and not every one. The sample holds about 130,000 clones, roughly nine tenths seen once. Both about-4-week and about-12-week second-dose recipients were combined. As to this clone: Its antigen remains unknown. Compared with germline, one end of the junction differs, possibly owing to a read error.

The sample was peripheral blood, taken 28 days after the second AZD1222 dose. The receptor comes from an adult who received the AZD1222 COVID-19 vaccine.

CDR3 amino acids: CASTNPGTAGVF. The CDR3 coding sequence is TGTGCCAGCACCAACCCCGGGACCGCCGGCGTCTTC. The V and J genes are TRBV6-5 and TRBJ2-1; D is possibly TRBD1 or TRBD2 (5 bases each). Germline V gives CDR1 MNHEY, CDR2 SVGAGI. The CDR3 extends over 12 amino acids.